This T cell receptor beta chain stems from a study of CD8 T cells in ankylosing spondylitis. Study-wide results and limits: Characteristic of ankylosing spondylitis blood, it appeared, was a TCR beta motif comprising roughly 8 highly homologous variants. Prior literature has documented some motif variants in synovial fluid and blood from reactive arthritis. Relatively rare in peripheral blood, disease-linked clones were also CD8+.

V lost 2 bases, J lost 2 bases, and 7 bases lay in between. This CDR3 comprises 13 residues. Germline CDR1 is MNHNY and CDR2 is SVGAGI (reference sequence). This clonotype was counted between two and nine times. Its target is not known. With molecular barcodes, quantitative 5'-RACE was used to make the TCR beta libraries. TCRdb passed the 5' RACE reads through MiXCR, listing each CDR3 protein once. The table lists 40,000 to 55,000 distinct CDR3 sequences, roughly 7.4% of them singletons. The sample consisted of blood, either unsorted or a sorted T cell fraction (not recorded which). The V call is TRBV6-6, the J call TRBJ2-7, with a weak D call TRBD1 (6 bases). The receptor's source is a female donor with ankylosing spondylitis or in good health (not recorded which). The CDR3 DNA reads TGTGCCAGCAGTTACGGGACAACCTACGAGCAGTACGTC. It specifies CASSYGTTYEQYV.